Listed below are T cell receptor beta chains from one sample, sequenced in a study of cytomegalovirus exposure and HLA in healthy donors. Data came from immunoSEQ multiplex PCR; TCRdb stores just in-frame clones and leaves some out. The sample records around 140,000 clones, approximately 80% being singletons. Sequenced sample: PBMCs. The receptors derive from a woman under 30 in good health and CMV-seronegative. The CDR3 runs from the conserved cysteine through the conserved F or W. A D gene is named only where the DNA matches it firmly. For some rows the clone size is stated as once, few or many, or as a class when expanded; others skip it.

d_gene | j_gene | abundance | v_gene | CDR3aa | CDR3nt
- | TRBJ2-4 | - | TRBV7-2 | CASSSGNTPLAKNIQYF | TGTGCCAGCAGCTCCGGGAACACGCCTCTAGCCAAAAACATTCAGTACTTC
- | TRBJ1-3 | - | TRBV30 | CAWSVSGGNTIYF | TGTGCCTGGAGTGTATCCGGGGGAAACACCATATATTTT
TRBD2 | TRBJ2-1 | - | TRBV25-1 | CASSEPGSGTEQFF | TGTGCCAGCAGTGAGCCTGGGAGCGGGACTGAGCAGTTCTTC
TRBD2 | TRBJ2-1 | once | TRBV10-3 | CAISLAASNNEQFF | TGTGCCATCAGTCTAGCGGCCTCTAACAATGAGCAGTTCTTC
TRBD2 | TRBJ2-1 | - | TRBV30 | CAWGTSADNEQFF | TGTGCCTGGGGGACTAGCGCCGACAATGAGCAGTTCTTC
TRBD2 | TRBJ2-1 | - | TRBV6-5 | CASSGTGTSGNEQFF | TGTGCCAGCAGCGGAACCGGGACTAGCGGGAATGAGCAGTTCTTC
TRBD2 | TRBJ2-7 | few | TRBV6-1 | CASSESGREVYEQYF | TGTGCCAGCAGTGAATCGGGGCGGGAGGTCTACGAGCAGTACTTC
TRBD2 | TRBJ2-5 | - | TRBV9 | CASSPGLAGETQYF | TGTGCCAGCAGCCCAGGACTAGCGGGAGAGACCCAGTACTTC
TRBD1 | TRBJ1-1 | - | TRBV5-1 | CASSLGTGGYGTEAFF | TGCGCCAGCAGCCTTGGGACAGGGGGCTATGGCACTGAAGCTTTCTTT
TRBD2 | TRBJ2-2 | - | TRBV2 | CASSTSENTGELFF | TGTGCCAGCAGCACTAGCGAGAACACCGGGGAGCTGTTTTTT
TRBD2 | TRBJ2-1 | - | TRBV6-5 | CASSPTSGISAIF | TGTGCCAGCAGTCCCACTAGCGGTATTTCCGCGATCTTC
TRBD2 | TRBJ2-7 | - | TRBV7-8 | CASSRGTSGSRYEQYF | TGTGCCAGCAGCCGCGGGACTAGCGGATCCCGTTACGAGCAGTACTTC
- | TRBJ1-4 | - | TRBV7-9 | CASSPRQGWDEKLFF | TGTGCCAGCAGCCCGCGGCAGGGGTGGGACGAAAAACTGTTTTTT
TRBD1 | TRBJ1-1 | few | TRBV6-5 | CASSLTRDSLKAFF | TGTGCCAGCAGTTTGACCCGGGACAGCCTAAAAGCTTTCTTT
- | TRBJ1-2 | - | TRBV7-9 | CASSLGLSYGYTF | TGTGCCAGCAGCTTAGGACTATCTTATGGCTACACCTTC
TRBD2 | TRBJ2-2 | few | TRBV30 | CAWRSTGTSLGELFF | TGTGCCTGGAGATCGACCGGGACTAGCCTCGGGGAGCTGTTTTTT
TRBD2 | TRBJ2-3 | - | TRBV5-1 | CASSYIRLAGGSSTDTQYF | TGCGCCAGCAGCTATATACGACTAGCGGGAGGATCTTCCACAGATACGCAGTATTTT
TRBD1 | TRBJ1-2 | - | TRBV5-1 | CASRDRVGFMDGYTF | TGCGCCAGCAGGGACAGGGTGGGTTTTATGGATGGCTACACCTTC
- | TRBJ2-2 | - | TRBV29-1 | CSVGAQAGELFF | TGCAGCGTTGGGGCCCAGGCCGGGGAGCTGTTTTTT
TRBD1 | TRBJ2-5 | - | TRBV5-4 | CASSFPGQGALETQYF | TGTGCCAGCAGCTTCCCGGGACAGGGGGCATTAGAGACCCAGTACTTC
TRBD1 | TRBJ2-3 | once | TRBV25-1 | CASSEFRDRGQGDTQYF | TGTGCCAGCAGTGAATTCAGGGACAGGGGGCAGGGAGATACGCAGTATTTT
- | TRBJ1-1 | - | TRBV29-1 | CSGGRTDTEAFF | TGCAGCGGGGGGCGGACAGACACTGAAGCTTTCTTT
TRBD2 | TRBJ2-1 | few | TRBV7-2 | CASSRTSGSHEQFF | TGTGCCAGCAGCCGGACTAGCGGGAGCCATGAGCAGTTCTTC
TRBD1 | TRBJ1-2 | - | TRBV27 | CASSSTGQGNYGYTF | TGTGCCAGCAGCTCTACGGGACAGGGGAACTATGGCTACACCTTC
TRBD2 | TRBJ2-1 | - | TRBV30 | CAWNSGLAGYNEQFF | TGTGCCTGGAATTCGGGACTAGCTGGTTACAATGAGCAGTTCTTC
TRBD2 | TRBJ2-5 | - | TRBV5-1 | CASSSIAGGRQETQYF | TGCGCCAGCAGCTCCATAGCGGGAGGTCGACAAGAGACCCAGTACTTC
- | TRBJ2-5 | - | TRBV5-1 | CASSLGGEETQYF | TGCGCCAGCAGCTTGGGCGGAGAAGAGACCCAGTACTTC
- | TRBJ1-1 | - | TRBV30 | CAWSRGYNTEAFF | TGTGCCTGGAGTCGGGGATACAACACTGAAGCTTTCTTT
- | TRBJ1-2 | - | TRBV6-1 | CASSENVRWNYGYTF | TGTGCCAGCAGTGAGAATGTCCGGTGGAACTATGGCTACACCTTC
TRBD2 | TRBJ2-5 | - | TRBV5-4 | CVSSLKLAGQETQYF | TGTGTCAGCAGCTTGAAACTAGCGGGCCAAGAGACCCAGTACTTC
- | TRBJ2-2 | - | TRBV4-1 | CASSQRTTNTGELFF | TGCGCCAGCAGCCAAAGAACAACGAACACCGGGGAGCTGTTTTTT
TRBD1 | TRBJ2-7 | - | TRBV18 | CASSPTRGQGIDEQYF | TGTGCCAGCTCACCAACCAGGGGACAGGGGATAGACGAGCAGTACTTC
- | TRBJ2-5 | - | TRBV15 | CATSRGDSETQYF | TGTGCCACCAGCAGAGGGGACTCGGAGACCCAGTACTTC
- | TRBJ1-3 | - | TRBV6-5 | CASSPDYSGNTIYF | TGTGCCAGCAGTCCCGACTACTCTGGAAACACCATATATTTT
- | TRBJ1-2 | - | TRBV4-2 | CASSQDETERVGYTF | TGTGCCAGCAGCCAAGATGAGACGGAGAGAGTCGGCTACACCTTC
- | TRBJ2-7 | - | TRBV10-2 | CASSPSNHEQYF | TGCGCCAGCAGCCCTAGCAACCACGAGCAGTACTTC
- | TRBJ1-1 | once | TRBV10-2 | CASLGGPTEAFF | TGCGCCAGCTTAGGGGGTCCCACTGAAGCTTTCTTT
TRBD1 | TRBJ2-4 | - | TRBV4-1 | CASSQTGQGLNIQYF | TGCGCCAGCAGCCAAACGGGACAGGGTTTAAACATTCAGTACTTC
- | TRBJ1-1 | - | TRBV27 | CASSFLAGGATEAFF | -
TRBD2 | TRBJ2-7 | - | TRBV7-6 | CASSSVLAGVREQYF | TGTGCCAGCAGCTCGGTATTAGCGGGAGTTCGCGAGCAGTACTTC
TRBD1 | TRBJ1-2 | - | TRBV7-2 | CASSVPTGGNGYTF | TGTGCCAGCAGCGTACCAACAGGGGGCAATGGCTACACCTTC
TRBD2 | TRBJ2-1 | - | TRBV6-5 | CASRGGLAPGNEQFF | TGTGCCAGCAGAGGAGGACTAGCTCCGGGCAATGAGCAGTTCTTC
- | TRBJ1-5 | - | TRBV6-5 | CASRRVNSNQPQHF | TGTGCCAGCAGGAGGGTTAACAGCAATCAGCCCCAGCATTTT
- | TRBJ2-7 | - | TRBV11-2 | CASSLDAGSYEQYF | TGTGCCAGCAGCTTAGACGCAGGCTCCTACGAGCAGTACTTC
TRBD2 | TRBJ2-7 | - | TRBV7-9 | CASSLDGTSGIFPTHEQYF | TGTGCCAGCAGCTTAGATGGGACTAGCGGGATTTTCCCCACCCACGAGCAGTACTTC
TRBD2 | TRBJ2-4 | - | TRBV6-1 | CASSEAVGLLLAGGGAKNIQYF | TGTGCCAGCAGTGAAGCAGTGGGGTTATTACTAGCGGGAGGAGGGGCCAAAAACATTCAGTACTTC
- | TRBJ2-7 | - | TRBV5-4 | CASSSSRDTLGQYF | TGTGCCAGCAGCTCCTCCCGGGACACCTTAGGGCAGTACTTC
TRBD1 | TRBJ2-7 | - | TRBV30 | CAWGTDRVRF | TGTGCCTGGGGAACCGACAGGGTAAGGTTC
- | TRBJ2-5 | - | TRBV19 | CASSLEGEGTQYF | TGTGCCAGTAGCCTCGAAGGGGAAGGGACCCAGTACTTC
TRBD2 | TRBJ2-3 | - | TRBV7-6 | CASSDAGGPLRDTQYF | TGTGCCAGCAGCGACGCGGGAGGCCCCCTGCGGGATACGCAGTATTTT
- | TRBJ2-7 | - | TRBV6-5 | CASSYREWAYEQYF | TGTGCCAGCAGTTACCGGGAGTGGGCCTACGAGCAGTACTTC
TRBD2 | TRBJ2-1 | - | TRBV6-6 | CASYAAGGGNEQFF | TGTGCCAGCTATGCGGCGGGAGGGGGGAATGAGCAGTTCTTC
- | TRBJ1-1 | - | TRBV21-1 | CASSQKHRAGAFF | TGTGCCAGCAGCCAAAAGCACAGGGCGGGAGCTTTCTTT